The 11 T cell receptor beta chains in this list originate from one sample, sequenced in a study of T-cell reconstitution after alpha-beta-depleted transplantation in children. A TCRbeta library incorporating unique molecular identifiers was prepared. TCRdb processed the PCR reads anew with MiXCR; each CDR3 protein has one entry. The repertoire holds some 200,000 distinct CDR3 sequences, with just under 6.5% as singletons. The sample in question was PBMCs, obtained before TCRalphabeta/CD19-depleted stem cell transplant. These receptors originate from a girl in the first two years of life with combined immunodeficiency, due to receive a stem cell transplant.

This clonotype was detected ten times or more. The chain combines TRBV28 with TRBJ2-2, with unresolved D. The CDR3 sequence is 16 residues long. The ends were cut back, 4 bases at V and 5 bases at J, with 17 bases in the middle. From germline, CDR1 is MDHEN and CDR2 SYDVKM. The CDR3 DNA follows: TGTGCCAGCAGTTGGTACGGTTCTACAAGGACCGGGGAGCTGTTTTTT. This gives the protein CASSWYGSTRTGELFF.

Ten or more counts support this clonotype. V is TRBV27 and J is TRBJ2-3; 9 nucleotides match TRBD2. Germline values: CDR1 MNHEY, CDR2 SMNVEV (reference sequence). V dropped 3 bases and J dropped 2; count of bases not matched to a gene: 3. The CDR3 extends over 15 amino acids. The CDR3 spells CASSFAGGHTDTQYF. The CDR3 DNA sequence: TGTGCCAGCAGTTTTGCGGGAGGGCACACAGATACGCAGTATTTT.

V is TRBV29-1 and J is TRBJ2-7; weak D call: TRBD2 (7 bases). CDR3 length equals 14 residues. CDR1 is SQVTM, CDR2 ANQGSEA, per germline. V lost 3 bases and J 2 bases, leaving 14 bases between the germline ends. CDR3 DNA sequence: TGCAGCGTTGATAGGGGGGAGGGGACCTACGAGCAGTACTTC. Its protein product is CSVDRGEGTYEQYF.

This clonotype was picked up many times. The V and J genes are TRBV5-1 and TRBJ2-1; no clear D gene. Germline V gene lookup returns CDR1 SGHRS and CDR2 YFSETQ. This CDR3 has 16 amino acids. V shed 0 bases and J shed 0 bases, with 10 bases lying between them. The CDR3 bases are TGCGCCAGCAGCTTGGCCAGCCCGAGCTCCTACAATGAGCAGTTCTTC. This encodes CASSLASPSSYNEQFF. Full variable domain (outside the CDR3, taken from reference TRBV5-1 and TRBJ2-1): KAGVTQTPRYLIKTRGQQVTLSCSPISGHRSVSWYQQTPGQGLQFLFEYFSETQRNKGNFPGRFSGRQFSNSRSEMNVSTLELGDSALYLCASSLASPSSYNEQFFGPGTRLTVL.

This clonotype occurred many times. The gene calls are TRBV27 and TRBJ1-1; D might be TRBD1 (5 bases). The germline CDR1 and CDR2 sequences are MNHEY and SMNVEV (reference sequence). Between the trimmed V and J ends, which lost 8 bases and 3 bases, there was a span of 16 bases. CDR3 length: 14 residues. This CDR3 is CASSVVGGDTEAFF. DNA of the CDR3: TGTGCCAGCTCGGTGGTGGGGGGGGACACTGAAGCTTTCTTT.

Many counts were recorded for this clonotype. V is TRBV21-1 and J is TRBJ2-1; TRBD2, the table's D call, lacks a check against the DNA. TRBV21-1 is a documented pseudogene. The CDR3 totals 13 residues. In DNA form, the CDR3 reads TGTGCCAGGGCGGCGAGGATTGCTAATGAGCAGTTCTTC. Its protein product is CARAARIANEQFF.

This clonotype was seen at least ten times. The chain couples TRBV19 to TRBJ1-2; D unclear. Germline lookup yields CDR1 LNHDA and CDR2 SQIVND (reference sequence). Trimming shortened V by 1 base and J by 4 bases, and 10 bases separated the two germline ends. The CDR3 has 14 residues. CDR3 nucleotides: TGTGCCAGTAGTATAGTCGACGGACCCTATGGCTACACCTTC. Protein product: CASSIVDGPYGYTF.

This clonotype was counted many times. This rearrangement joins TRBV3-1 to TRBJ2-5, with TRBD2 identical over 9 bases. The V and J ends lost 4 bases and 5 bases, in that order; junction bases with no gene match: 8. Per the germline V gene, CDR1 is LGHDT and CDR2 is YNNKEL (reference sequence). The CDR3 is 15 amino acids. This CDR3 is CASSLDLREGETQYF. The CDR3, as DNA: TGTGCCAGCAGCCTCGACTTGCGGGAGGGGGAGACCCAGTACTTC.

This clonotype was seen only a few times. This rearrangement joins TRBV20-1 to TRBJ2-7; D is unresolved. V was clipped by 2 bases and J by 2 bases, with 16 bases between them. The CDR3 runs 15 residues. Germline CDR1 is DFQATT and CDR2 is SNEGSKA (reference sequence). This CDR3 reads CSARLNRLATYEQYF. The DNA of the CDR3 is TGCAGTGCTAGACTTAATCGTTTGGCCACCTACGAGCAGTACTTC.

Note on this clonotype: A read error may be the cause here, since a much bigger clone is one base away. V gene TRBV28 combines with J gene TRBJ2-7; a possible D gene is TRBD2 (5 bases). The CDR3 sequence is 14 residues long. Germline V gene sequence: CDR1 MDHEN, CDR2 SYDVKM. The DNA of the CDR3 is TGTGCCAGCACTTTATTACGGGGTATTTACGAGCAGTACTTC. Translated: CASTLLRGIYEQYF. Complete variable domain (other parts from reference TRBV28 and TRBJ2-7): DVKVTQSSRYLVKRTGEKVFLECVQDMDHENMFWYRQDPGLGLRLIYFSYDVKMKEKGDIPEGYSVSREKKERFSLILESASTNQTSMYLCASTLLRGIYEQYFGPGTRLTVT.

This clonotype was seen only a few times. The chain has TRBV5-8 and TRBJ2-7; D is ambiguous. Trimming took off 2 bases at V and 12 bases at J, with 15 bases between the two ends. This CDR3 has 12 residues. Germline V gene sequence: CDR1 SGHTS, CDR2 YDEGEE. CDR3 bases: TGTGCCAGCAGCTTCCCACTGGGCCCGCGGTACTTC. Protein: CASSFPLGPRYF.